These 12 T cell receptor beta chains share one sample of origin, sequenced in a study of patients and donors after allogeneic stem cell transplantation (dated by TCRdb to 2020 to 2021). The receptor library was made with RT-PCR. TCRdb records NextSeq 550 as the sequencer. In-frame beta chains were kept once TCRdb had trimmed the public reads at Q25 with fastp and called clones with MiXCR. Each entry is one CDR3 protein sequence, shown with its most common DNA and genes. The sample table contains about 57,000 distinct CDR3 sequences; only one count was recorded for 13% of them. The ten largest clones represent 25% to 40% of the sample. Sequences were obtained from blood, either unsorted or a sorted T cell fraction (not recorded which). The receptors stem from a human donor who was either an allogeneic HSCT recipient or a stem cell or donor lymphocyte infusion donor (not recorded which). It is not recorded whose cells these are; they may come from a transplant donor.

This clonotype was detected ten times or more. CDR3 DNA sequence: TGTGCCAGCAGTTACACCGCACAGGGGACGCAGTATTTT. It is translated as CASSYTAQGTQYF. The genes are TRBV6-5 and TRBJ2-3; 7 bases map to TRBD1. Germline trimming cut 2 bases from V and 9 bases from J; bases unmatched to any gene: 5. CDR1 MNHEY and CDR2 SVGAGI come from the germline V gene. This CDR3 is built from 13 residues.

In its sample, this clonotype was seen many times. The chain is built from TRBV29-1 and TRBJ1-5, with 9 bases aligning to TRBD1. Germline values: CDR1 SQVTM, CDR2 ANQGSEA. Trimming at V came to 5 bases and at J to 5 bases, leaving 7 bases not matched to a gene. This CDR3 contains 14 residues. CDR3 residues: CSVRPGQGDQPQHF. CDR3 DNA sequence: TGCAGCGTTCGCCCGGGACAGGGAGATCAGCCCCAGCATTTT. Variable domain in full (rest from reference TRBV29-1 and TRBJ1-5): SAVISQKPSRDICQRGTSLTIQCQVDSQVTMMFWYRQQPGQSLTLIATANQGSEATYESGFVIDKFPISRPNLTFSTLTVSNMSPEDSSIYLCSVRPGQGDQPQHFGDGTRLSIL.

This clonotype occurred a few times. CDR3 sequence: CASSHRTSGRYNEQFF. CDR3 DNA: TGTGCCAGCAGCCACCGGACTAGCGGGAGGTACAATGAGCAGTTCTTC. V is TRBV14 and J is TRBJ2-1; 14 nucleotides agree with TRBD2. The V and J ends lost 3 bases and 4 bases, in that order; junction bases with no gene match: 2. Germline V gene data show CDR1 as SGHDN and CDR2 as FVKESK. The CDR3 is made up of 16 amino acids.

This chain connects TRBV5-1 to TRBJ1-1; D not certain. V dropped 0 bases and J dropped 1 base, with 7 bases sitting between them. This CDR3 spans 14 amino acids. Germline V gene sequence: CDR1 SGHRS, CDR2 YFSETQ. The CDR3 loop is CASSLGGENTEAFF. As DNA, the CDR3 is TGCGCCAGCAGCTTGGGTGGGGAGAACACTGAAGCTTTCTTT.

This clonotype was detected many times. The rearrangement joins TRBV20-1 to TRBJ1-1, with D unclear. The germline V and J ends were trimmed by 5 bases and 0 bases, with 13 bases remaining between them. CDR1 is DFQATT, CDR2 SNEGSKA, per germline (reference sequence). The CDR3 totals 14 residues. CDR3 nucleotide sequence: TGCAGTGCTCCCTTAGGGAGGATGAACACTGAAGCTTTCTTT. Translation gives CSAPLGRMNTEAFF.

In its sample, this clonotype was seen many times. This chain joins TRBV11-2 and TRBJ2-5; perhaps TRBD1 as D (8 bases). V gave up 4 bases and J gave up 6 bases, with 15 bases separating them. Germline values: CDR1 SGHAT, CDR2 FQNNGV. The CDR3 has 14 residues. The CDR3: CASSYTGGLKTQYF. The CDR3 DNA reads as TGTGCCAGCAGCTATACAGGGGGACTAAAGACCCAGTACTTC.

In its sample, this clonotype was seen a few times. V is TRBV7-9 and J is TRBJ2-7; 8 bases fit TRBD1. The ends lost 5 bases at V and 5 bases at J; junction bases unmatched: 11. Germline assignment: CDR1 SEHNR and CDR2 FQNEAQ (reference sequence). The CDR3 contains 15 residues. The chain's CDR3 is CASSPEDRALHEQYF. CDR3 DNA sequence: TGTGCCAGCAGCCCTGAGGACAGGGCCCTTCACGAGCAGTACTTC. Based on the CDR3 plus reference TRBV7-9 and TRBJ2-7, the full variable domain is DTGVSQNPRHKITKRGQNVTFRCDPISEHNRLYWYRQTLGQGPEFLTYFQNEAQLEKSRLLSDRFSAERPKGSFSTLEIQRTEQGDSAMYLCASSPEDRALHEQYFGPGTRLTVT.

The chain has TRBV7-9 and TRBJ2-7; weak D call: TRBD1 (5 bases). There are 15 residues in the CDR3. V was cut by 4 bases and J by 3 bases, with 16 bases left in between. Looked up from germline, CDR1 is SEHNR and CDR2 is FQNEAQ (reference sequence). The CDR3 nucleotides are TGTGCCAGCAGCTCCTCCCAAGACAGATTCTACGAGCAGTACTTC. The encoded protein is CASSSSQDRFYEQYF. Supplemented by reference TRBV7-9 and TRBJ2-7, the full variable domain reads DTGVSQNPRHKITKRGQNVTFRCDPISEHNRLYWYRQTLGQGPEFLTYFQNEAQLEKSRLLSDRFSAERPKGSFSTLEIQRTEQGDSAMYLCASSSSQDRFYEQYFGPGTRLTVT.

The chain joins TRBV29-1 to TRBJ2-7, with TRBD1 matching over 7 bases. CDR1 SQVTM and CDR2 ANQGSEA come from the germline V gene. The junction had 6 bases not matched to a gene; V was cut back by 6 bases and J by 1 base. The CDR3 sequence is 13 residues long. As DNA, the CDR3 is TGCAGCGTCGTCGGGGACAGTTCCTACGAGCAGTACTTC. Its translation is CSVVGDSSYEQYF.

V usage is TRBV7-9 and J usage is TRBJ2-7; no firm D call. Germline-derived CDR1 and CDR2 are SEHNR and FQNEAQ (reference sequence). This CDR3 is built from 14 residues. Trimming cost V 6 bases and J 2 bases, with 14 bases left between them. The CDR3 DNA is TGTGCCAGCAGTCCTCTCGGCCCTGCCTACGAGCAGTACTTC. Translation gives CASSPLGPAYEQYF.

The chain is built from TRBV5-6 and TRBJ2-7; maybe TRBD1 (6 bases). Trimming removed 4 bases at V and 7 bases at J, with 18 bases between. This CDR3 is 14 amino acids long. The V gene's germline CDR1 is SGHDT and CDR2 YYEEEE. CDR3 DNA: TGTGCCAGCAGCCTGGGGCAGGGGTATAGTGAGCAGTACTTC. This gives the protein CASSLGQGYSEQYF. Based on the CDR3 plus reference TRBV5-6 and TRBJ2-7, the full variable domain is DAGVTQSPTHLIKTRGQQVTLRCSPKSGHDTVSWYQQALGQGPQFIFQYYEEEERQRGNFPDRFSGHQFPNYSSELNVNALLLGDSALYLCASSLGQGYSEQYFGPGTRLTVT.

The rearrangement uses TRBV20-1 and TRBJ2-7; D may be TRBD1 (6 bases). Germline loops: CDR1 DFQATT, CDR2 SNEGSKA (reference sequence). The CDR3 covers 17 residues. V was pared by 0 bases and J by 4 bases, with 22 bases between. The CDR3 here is CSARDPFGLAGTYEQYF. DNA of the CDR3: TGCAGTGCTAGAGATCCTTTCGGATTGGCAGGGACATACGAGCAGTACTTC.